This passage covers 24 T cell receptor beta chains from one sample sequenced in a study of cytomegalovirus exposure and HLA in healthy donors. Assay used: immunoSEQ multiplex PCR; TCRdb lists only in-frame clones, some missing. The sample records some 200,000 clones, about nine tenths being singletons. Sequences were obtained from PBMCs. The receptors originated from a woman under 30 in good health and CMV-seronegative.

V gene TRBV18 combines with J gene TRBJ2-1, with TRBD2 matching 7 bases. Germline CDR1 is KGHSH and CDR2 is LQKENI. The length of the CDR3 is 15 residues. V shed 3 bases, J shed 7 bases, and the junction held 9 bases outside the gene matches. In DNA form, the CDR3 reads TGTGCCAGCTCACCTACCGCGGGAGTAGGGAATGAGCAGTTCTTC. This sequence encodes CASSPTAGVGNEQFF.

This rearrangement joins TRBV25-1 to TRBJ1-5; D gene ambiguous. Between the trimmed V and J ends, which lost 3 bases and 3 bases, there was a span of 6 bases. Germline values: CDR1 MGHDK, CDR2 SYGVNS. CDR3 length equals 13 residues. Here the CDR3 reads CASSDSINQPQHF. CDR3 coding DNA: TGTGCCAGCAGTGATAGTATCAATCAGCCCCAGCATTTT.

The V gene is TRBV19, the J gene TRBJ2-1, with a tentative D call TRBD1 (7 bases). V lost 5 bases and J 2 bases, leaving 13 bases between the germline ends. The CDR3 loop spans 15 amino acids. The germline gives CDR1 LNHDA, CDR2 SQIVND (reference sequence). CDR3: CASSGQGGPYNEQFF. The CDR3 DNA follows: TGTGCCAGTAGTGGGCAGGGGGGACCCTACAATGAGCAGTTCTTC.

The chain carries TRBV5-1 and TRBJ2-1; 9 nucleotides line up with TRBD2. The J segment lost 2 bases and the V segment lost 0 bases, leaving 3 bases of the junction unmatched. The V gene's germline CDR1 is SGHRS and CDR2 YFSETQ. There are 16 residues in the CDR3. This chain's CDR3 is CASSLASGNTYNEQFF. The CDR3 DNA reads TGCGCCAGCAGCTTGGCTAGCGGGAATACCTACAATGAGCAGTTCTTC.

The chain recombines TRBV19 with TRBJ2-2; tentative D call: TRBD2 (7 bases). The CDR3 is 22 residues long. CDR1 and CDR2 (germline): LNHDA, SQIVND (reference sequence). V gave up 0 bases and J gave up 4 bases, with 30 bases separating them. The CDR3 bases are TGTGCCAGTAGTATAGAGACAGGTACCTTTTCTACGGGAGGCCGGGGCACCGGGGAGCTGTTTTTT. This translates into CASSIETGTFSTGGRGTGELFF.

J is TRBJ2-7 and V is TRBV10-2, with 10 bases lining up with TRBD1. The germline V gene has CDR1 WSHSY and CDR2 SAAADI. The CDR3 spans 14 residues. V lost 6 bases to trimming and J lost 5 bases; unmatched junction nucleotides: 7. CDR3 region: CASRLRQGANEQYF. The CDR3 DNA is TGCGCCAGCAGGCTGAGACAGGGGGCGAACGAGCAGTACTTC.

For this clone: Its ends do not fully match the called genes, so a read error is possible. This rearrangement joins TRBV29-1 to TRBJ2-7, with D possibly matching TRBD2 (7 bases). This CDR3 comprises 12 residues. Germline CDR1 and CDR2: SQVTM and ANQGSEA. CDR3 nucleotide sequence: TGCAGCGTTGGGGAACAGGGAGGGATCGGGATGTTC. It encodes CSVGEQGGIGMF.

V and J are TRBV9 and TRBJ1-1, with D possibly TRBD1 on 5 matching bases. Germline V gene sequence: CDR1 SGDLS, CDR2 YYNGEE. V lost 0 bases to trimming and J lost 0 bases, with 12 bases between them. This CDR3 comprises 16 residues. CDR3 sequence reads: CASSVEVGALNTEAFF. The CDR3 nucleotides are TGTGCCAGCAGCGTAGAAGTTGGGGCCCTGAACACTGAAGCTTTCTTT.

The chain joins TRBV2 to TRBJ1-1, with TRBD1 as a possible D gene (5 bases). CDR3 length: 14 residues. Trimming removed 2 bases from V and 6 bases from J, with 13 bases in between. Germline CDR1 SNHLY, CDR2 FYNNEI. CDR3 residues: CASSELGGRAEAFF. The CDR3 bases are TGTGCCAGCAGTGAACTGGGGGGTCGGGCTGAAGCTTTCTTT. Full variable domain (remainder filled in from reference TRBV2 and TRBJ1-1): EPEVTQTPSHQVTQMGQEVILRCVPISNHLYFYWYRQILGQKVEFLVSFYNNEISEKSEIFDDQFSVERPDGSNFTLKIRSTKLEDSAMYFCASSELGGRAEAFFGQGTRLTVV.

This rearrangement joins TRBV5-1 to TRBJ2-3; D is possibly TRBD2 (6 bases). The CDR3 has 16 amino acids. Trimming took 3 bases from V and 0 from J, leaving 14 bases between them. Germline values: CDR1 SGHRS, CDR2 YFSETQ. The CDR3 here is CASSWGPGDSTDTQYF. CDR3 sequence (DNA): TGCGCCAGCAGCTGGGGACCGGGAGACAGCACAGATACGCAGTATTTT.

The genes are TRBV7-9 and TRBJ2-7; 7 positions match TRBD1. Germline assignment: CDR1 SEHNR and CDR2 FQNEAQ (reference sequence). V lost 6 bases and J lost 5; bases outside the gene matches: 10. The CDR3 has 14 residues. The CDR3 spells CASSPTGVWDEQYF. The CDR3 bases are TGTGCCAGCAGTCCTACAGGGGTCTGGGACGAGCAGTACTTC. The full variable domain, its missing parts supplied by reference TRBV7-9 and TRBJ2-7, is DTGVSQNPRHKITKRGQNVTFRCDPISEHNRLYWYRQTLGQGPEFLTYFQNEAQLEKSRLLSDRFSAERPKGSFSTLEIQRTEQGDSAMYLCASSPTGVWDEQYFGPGTRLTVT.

The CDR3 sequence is CASIGAGQGNTEAFF. CDR3 sequence (DNA): TGTGCCAGCATAGGGGCCGGACAGGGGAACACTGAAGCTTTCTTT. The rearrangement joins TRBV28 to TRBJ1-1, with 8 positions matching TRBD1. V was pared by 7 bases and J by 1 base, with 8 bases of the junction left unmatched. There are 15 residues in the CDR3. Germline V gene sequence: CDR1 MDHEN, CDR2 SYDVKM.

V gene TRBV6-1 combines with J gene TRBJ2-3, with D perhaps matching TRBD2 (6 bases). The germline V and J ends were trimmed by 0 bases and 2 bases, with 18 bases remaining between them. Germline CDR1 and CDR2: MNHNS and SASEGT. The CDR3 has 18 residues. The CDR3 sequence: CASSEAWGVGLNTDTQYF. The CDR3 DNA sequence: TGTGCCAGCAGTGAAGCGTGGGGGGTGGGACTGAACACAGATACGCAGTATTTT.

CDR3 DNA sequence: TGTGCCAGCGGGCTAGCGGAGCGAGGGGAGCTGTTTTTT. This gives the protein CASGLAERGELFF. This rearrangement joins TRBV6-7 to TRBJ2-2; 7 bases map to TRBD2. TRBV6-7 is annotated as an ORF whose role is uncertain. J gave up 8 bases and V 8 bases, and 8 bases lay outside the gene matches. This CDR3 region has 13 residues.

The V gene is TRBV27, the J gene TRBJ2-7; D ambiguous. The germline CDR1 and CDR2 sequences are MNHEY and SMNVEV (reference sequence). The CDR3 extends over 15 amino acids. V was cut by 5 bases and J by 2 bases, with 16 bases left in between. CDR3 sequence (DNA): TGTGCCAGCAGTCCACTTCTGGGCCCTGCCTACGAGCAGTACTTC. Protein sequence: CASSPLLGPAYEQYF.

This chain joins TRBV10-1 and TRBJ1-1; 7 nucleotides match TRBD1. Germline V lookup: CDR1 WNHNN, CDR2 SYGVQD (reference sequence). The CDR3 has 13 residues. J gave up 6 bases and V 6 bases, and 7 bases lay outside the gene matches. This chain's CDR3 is CASSRQGWSEAFF. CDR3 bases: TGCGCCAGCAGCCGACAGGGCTGGTCTGAAGCTTTCTTT.

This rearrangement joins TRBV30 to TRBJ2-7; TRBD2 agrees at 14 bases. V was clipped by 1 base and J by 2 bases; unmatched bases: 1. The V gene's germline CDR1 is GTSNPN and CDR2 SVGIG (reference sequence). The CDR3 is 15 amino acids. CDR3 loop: CAWSGTSGRTYEQYF. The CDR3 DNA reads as TGTGCCTGGAGTGGGACTAGCGGGAGGACCTACGAGCAGTACTTC.

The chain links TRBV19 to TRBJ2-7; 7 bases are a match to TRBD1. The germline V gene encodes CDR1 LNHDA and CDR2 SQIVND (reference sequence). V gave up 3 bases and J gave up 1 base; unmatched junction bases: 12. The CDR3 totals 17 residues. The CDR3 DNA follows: TGTGCCAGTAGTATGGGGTCGCATGGGACAGCGTCCTACGAGCAGTACTTC. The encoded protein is CASSMGSHGTASYEQYF.

CDR3 region: CASSETGDEQFF. The CDR3 coding sequence is TGTGCCAGCAGCGAGACAGGGGATGAGCAGTTCTTC. The chain uses TRBV5-4 and TRBJ2-1; TRBD1 aligns across 8 bases. V lost 4 bases, J lost 8 bases, and 2 bases stayed unmatched. CDR1 and CDR2 from the germline V gene are SGHNT and YYREEE (reference sequence). The CDR3 length is 12 residues. Complete variable domain (other parts from reference TRBV5-4 and TRBJ2-1): ETGVTQSPTHLIKTRGQQVTLRCSSQSGHNTVSWYQQALGQGPQFIFQYYREEENGRGNFPPRFSGLQFPNYSSELNVNALELDDSALYLCASSETGDEQFFGPGTRLTVL.

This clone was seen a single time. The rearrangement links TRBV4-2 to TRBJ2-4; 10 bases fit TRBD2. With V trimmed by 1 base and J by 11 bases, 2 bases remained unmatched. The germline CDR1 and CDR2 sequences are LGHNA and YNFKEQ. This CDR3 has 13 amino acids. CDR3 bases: TGTGCCAGCAGCCAAGGACTAGCGGGTTTTCAGTACTTC. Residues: CASSQGLAGFQYF.

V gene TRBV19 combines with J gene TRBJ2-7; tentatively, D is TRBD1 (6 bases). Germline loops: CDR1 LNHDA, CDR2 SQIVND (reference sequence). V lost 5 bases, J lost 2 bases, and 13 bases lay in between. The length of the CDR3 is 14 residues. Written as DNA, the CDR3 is TGTGCCAGTAGTGATCCGGGACATACCTACGAGCAGTACTTC. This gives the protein CASSDPGHTYEQYF.

This CDR3 reads CASSRSPGQGFNEQFF. The CDR3 DNA sequence: TGTGCCAGCAGCAGATCCCCGGGACAGGGGTTCAATGAGCAGTTCTTC. This chain links TRBV11-2 with TRBJ2-1, with 10 bases aligning to TRBD1. The CDR3 consists of 16 residues. Germline CDR1 and CDR2: SGHAT and FQNNGV. J lost 6 bases, V lost 5 bases, and 10 bases had no gene match.

The DNA of the CDR3 is TGTGCCAGCAGTTTTCTCCGCAGGGTTCTCTATGGCTACACCTTC. It yields the protein CASSFLRRVLYGYTF. The V and J genes are TRBV28 and TRBJ1-2, with D perhaps matching TRBD1 (5 bases). The CDR3 loop spans 15 amino acids. Trimming left V 3 bases short and J 4 bases short, with 15 bases between. Germline CDR1 reads MDHEN; CDR2 reads SYDVKM.

Written as DNA, the CDR3 is TGTGCCAGCAGCGTAGCGCTAGCGGGAGACTACGAGCAGTACTTC. Its protein is CASSVALAGDYEQYF. The chain uses TRBV9 and TRBJ2-7; 10 bases map to TRBD2. Germline-derived CDR1 and CDR2 are SGDLS and YYNGEE. The CDR3 totals 15 residues. The V and J ends lost 0 bases and 3 bases, in that order; junction bases with no gene match: 3. Drawing the rest from reference TRBV9 and TRBJ2-7, the complete variable domain is DSGVTQTPKHLITATGQRVTLRCSPRSGDLSVYWYQQSLDQGLQFLIQYYNGEERAKGNILERFSAQQFPDLHSELNLSSLELGDSALYFCASSVALAGDYEQYFGPGTRLTVT.